This T cell receptor (beta chain) was obtained from a study of blood T cell repertoires in COVID-19. Here immunoSEQ multiplex PCR was the method, and the copy in TCRdb shows in-frame clones only, minus some. In the table there are hundreds of thousands of clones, 80% to 90% of which are singletons. This clone was detected only once. Trimming removed 7 bases at V and 6 bases at J, with 10 bases between. Germline CDR1 MNHNS, CDR2 SASEGT. This CDR3 is built from 12 residues. The rearrangement uses TRBV6-1 and TRBJ1-3; D remains ambiguous. Sequenced input: peripheral blood. This receptor was identified in a young woman with acute or convalescent COVID-19. CDR3 DNA: TGTGCCAGCAACTACGACGAAAACACCATATATTTT. It yields the protein CASNYDENTIYF.